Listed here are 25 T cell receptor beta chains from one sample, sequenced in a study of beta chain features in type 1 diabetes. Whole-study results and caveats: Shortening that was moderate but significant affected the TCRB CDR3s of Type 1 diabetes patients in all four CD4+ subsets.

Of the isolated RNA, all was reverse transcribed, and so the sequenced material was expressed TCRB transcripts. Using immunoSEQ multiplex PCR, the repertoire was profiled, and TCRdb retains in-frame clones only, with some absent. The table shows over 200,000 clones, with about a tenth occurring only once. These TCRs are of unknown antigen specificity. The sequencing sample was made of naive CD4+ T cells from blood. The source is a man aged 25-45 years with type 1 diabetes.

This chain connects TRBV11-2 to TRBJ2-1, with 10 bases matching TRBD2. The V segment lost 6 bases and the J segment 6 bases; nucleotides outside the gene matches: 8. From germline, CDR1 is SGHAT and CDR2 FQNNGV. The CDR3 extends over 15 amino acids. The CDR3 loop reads CASRYSGGLANEQFF. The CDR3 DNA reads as TGTGCCAGCAGGTATAGCGGGGGGTTGGCCAATGAGCAGTTCTTC.

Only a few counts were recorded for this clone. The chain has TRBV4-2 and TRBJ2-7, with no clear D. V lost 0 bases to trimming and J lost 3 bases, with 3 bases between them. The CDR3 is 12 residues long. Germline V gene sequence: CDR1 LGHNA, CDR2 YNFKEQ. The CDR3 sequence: CASSQDVYEQYF. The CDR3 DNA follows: TGTGCCAGCAGCCAAGACGTCTACGAGCAGTACTTC.

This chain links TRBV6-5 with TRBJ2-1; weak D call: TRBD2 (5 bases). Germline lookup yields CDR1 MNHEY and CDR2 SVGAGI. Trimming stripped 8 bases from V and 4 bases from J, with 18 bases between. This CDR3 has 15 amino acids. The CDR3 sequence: CASGPLGRAYNEQFF. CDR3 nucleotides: TGTGCCAGCGGTCCGCTCGGGCGGGCGTACAATGAGCAGTTCTTC.

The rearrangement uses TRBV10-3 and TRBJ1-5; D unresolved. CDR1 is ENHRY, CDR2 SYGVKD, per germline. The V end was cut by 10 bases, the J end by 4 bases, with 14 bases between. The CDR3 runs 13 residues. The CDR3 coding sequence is TGTGCCACCCACGTAGGAGGGAATCAGCCCCAGCATTTT. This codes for CATHVGGNQPQHF.

CDR3 DNA: TGCAGCGTCGCACCCACAGGGCTAGGGGCCAAAAACATTCAGTACTTC. Residues: CSVAPTGLGAKNIQYF. This chain links TRBV29-1 with TRBJ2-4; weak D call: TRBD1 (6 bases). Germline values: CDR1 SQVTM, CDR2 ANQGSEA. The CDR3 spans 16 residues. V was clipped by 6 bases and J by 1 base, with 19 bases between them.

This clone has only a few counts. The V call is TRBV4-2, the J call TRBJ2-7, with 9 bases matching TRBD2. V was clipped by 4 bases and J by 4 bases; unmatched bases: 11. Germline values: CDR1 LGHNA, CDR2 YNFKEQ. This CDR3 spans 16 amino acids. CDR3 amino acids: CASSLLGGTSYYEQYF. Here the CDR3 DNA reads TGTGCCAGCAGCCTCCTAGGGGGGACTAGCTATTACGAGCAGTACTTC.

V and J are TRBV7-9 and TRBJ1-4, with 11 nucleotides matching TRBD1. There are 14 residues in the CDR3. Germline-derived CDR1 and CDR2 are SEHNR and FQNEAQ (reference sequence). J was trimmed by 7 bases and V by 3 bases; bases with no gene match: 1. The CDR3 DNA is TGTGCCAGCAGCTTGGGACAGGGGGTTGAAAAACTGTTTTTT. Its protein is CASSLGQGVEKLFF.

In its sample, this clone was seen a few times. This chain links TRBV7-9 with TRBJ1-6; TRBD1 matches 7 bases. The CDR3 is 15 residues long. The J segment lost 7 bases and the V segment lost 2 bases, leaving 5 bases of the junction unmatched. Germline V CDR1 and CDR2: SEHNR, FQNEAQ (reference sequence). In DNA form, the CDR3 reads TGTGCCAGCAGCTTAAGGGGGACAGCCAATTCACCCCTCCACTTT. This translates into CASSLRGTANSPLHF.

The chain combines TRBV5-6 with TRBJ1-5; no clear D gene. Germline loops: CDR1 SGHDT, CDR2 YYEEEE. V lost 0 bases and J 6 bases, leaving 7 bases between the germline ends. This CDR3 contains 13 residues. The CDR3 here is CASSLDSRQPQHF. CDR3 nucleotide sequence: TGTGCCAGCAGCTTGGACAGTCGTCAGCCCCAGCATTTT.

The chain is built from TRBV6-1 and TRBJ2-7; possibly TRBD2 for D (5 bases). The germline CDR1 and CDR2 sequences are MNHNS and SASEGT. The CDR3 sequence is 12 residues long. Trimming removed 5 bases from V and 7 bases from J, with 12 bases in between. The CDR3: CASSRIAGEQYF. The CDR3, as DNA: TGTGCCAGCAGTCGGATTGCGGGTGAGCAGTACTTC.

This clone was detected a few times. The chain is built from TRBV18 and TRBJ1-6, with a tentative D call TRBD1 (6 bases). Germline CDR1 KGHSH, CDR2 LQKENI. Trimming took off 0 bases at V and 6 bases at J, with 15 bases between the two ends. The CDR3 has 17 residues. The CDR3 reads CASSPPEGGGGNSPLHF. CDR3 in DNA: TGTGCCAGCTCACCACCCGAAGGGGGTGGGGGTAATTCACCCCTCCACTTT. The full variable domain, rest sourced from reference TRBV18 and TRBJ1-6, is NAGVMQNPRHLVRRRGQEARLRCSPMKGHSHVYWYRQLPEEGLKFMVYLQKENIIDESGMPKERFSAEFPKEGPSILRIQQVVRGDSAAYFCASSPPEGGGGNSPLHFGNGTRLTVT.

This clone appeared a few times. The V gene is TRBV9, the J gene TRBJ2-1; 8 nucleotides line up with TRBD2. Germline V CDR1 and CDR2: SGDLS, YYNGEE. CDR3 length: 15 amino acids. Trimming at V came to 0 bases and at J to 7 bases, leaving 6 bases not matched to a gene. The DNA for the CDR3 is TGTGCCAGCAGCGTAGGGGTTAGCGGGGTGAATGAGCAGTTCTTC. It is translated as CASSVGVSGVNEQFF.

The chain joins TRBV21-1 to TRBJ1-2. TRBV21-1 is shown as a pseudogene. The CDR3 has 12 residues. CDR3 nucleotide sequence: TGTGCCAGGACGACGGAGGTCCAGGGCTACACCTTC. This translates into CARTTEVQGYTF.

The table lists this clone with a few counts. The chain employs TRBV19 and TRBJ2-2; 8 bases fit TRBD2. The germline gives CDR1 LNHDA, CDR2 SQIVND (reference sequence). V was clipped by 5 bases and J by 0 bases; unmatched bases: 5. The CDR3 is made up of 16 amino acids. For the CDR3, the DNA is TGTGCCAGTAGTTGGCAAGCGGGGGCGAACACCGGGGAGCTGTTTTTT. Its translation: CASSWQAGANTGELFF. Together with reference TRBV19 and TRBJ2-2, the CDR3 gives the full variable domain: DGGITQSPKYLFRKEGQNVTLSCEQNLNHDAMYWYRQDPGQGLRLIYYSQIVNDFQKGDIAEGYSVSREKKESFPLTVTSAQKNPTAFYLCASSWQAGANTGELFFGEGSRLTVL.

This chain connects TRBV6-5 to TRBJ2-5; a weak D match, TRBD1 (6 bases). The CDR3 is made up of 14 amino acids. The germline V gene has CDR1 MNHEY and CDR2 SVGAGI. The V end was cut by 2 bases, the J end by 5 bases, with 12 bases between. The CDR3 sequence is CASSYDRTRETQYF. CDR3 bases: TGTGCCAGCAGTTACGACAGGACGAGGGAGACCCAGTACTTC.

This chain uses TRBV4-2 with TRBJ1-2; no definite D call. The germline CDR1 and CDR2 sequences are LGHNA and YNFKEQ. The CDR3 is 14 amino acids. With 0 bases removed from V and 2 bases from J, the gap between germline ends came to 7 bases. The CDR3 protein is CASSQDLVNYGYTF. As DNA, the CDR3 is TGTGCCAGCAGCCAAGATTTAGTCAACTATGGCTACACCTTC.

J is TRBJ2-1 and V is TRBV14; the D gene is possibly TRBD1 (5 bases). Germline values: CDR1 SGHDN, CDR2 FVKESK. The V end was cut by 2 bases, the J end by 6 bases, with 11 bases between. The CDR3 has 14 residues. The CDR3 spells CASSQWGMVNEQFF. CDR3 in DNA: TGTGCCAGCAGCCAATGGGGCATGGTCAATGAGCAGTTCTTC.

CDR3 DNA: TGTGCCAGCAGCATATGGACAGCCTACGAGCAGTACTTC. It codes for CASSIWTAYEQYF. This sequence joins TRBV7-9 and TRBJ2-7; D possibly corresponds to TRBD1 (6 bases). Germline-derived CDR1 and CDR2 are SEHNR and FQNEAQ (reference sequence). Trimming removed 5 bases from V and 2 bases from J, with 10 bases in between. This CDR3 comprises 13 residues.

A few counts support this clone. CDR3 in DNA: TGCGCCAGCAGGGGGGGCGAGGGGGCCCCCGGAAGGCCACCCCATTCACCCCTCCACTTT. Translating it yields CASRGGEGAPGRPPHSPLHF. V usage is TRBV10-2 and J usage is TRBJ1-6; 7 bases agree with TRBD1. CDR1 and CDR2 from the germline V gene are WSHSY and SAAADI. CDR3 length: 20 residues. The V and J ends lost 6 bases and 8 bases, in that order; junction bases with no gene match: 25.

CDR3 DNA sequence: TGTGCCACCGGGACTAGCCGAGATACGCAGTATTTT. This translates into CATGTSRDTQYF. The chain combines TRBV10-3 with TRBJ2-3; 9 nucleotides align to TRBD2. The CDR3 totals 12 residues. J was trimmed by 5 bases and V by 10 bases; bases with no gene match: 4. CDR1 is ENHRY, CDR2 SYGVKD, per germline.

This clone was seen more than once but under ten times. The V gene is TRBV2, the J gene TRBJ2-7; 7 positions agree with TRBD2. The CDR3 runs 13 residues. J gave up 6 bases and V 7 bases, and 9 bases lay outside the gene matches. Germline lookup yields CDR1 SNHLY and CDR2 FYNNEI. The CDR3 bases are TGTGCCAGCAACCTTGCGGGGGTCTCCGAGCAGTACTTC. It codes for CASNLAGVSEQYF.

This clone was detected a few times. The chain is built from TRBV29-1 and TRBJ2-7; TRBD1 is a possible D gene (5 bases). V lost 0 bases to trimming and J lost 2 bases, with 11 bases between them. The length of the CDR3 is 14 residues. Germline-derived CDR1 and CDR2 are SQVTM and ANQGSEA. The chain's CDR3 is CSVEEYGRAYEQYF. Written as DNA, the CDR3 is TGCAGCGTTGAAGAGTACGGCAGGGCCTACGAGCAGTACTTC.

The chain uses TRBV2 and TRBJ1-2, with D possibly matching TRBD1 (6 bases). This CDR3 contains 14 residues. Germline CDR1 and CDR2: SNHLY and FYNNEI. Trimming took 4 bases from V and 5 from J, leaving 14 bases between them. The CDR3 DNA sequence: TGTGCCAGCAGTGTTTTAACAGGGTCATATGGCTACACCTTC. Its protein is CASSVLTGSYGYTF.

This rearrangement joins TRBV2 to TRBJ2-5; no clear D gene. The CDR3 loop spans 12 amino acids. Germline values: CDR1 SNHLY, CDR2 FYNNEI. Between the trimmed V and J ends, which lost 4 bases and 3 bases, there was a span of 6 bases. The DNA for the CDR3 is TGTGCCAGCAGTGTGGTAGAAGAGACCCAGTACTTC. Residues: CASSVVEETQYF.

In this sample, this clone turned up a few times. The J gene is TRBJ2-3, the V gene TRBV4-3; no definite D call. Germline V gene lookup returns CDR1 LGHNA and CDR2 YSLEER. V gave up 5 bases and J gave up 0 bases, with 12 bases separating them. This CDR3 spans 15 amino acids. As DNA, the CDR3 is TGCGCCAGCAGCTCCCGAGGATCTAGCACAGATACGCAGTATTTT. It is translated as CASSSRGSSTDTQYF.